This T cell receptor beta chain is drawn from a study of cytomegalovirus exposure and HLA in healthy donors. Study-level points and caveats: Within an earlier analysis, most TCR beta V segments proved productive either about 87% or about 30% of the time. Analysis performed later showed TCR beta chains linked to HLA being more clonally expanded than equally common others. Later analysis associated a missense DCLRE1C variant with TCR beta V- and J-gene trimming.

Primers for the PCR totalled 60 Vbeta and 13 Jbeta. The assay was immunoSEQ multiplex PCR, and TCRdb's table has in-frame clones only and misses some. The data contain some 130,000 clones, roughly 9.7% of them seen just once; the ten biggest clones take up under 2%. CDR3 length equals 14 residues. Germline V lookup: CDR1 MNHEY, CDR2 SMNVEV (reference sequence). V gave up 7 bases and J gave up 12 bases; unmatched junction bases: 12. As concerns this clone: The antigen is not known.

Sequencing was done on a sample of PBMCs. This TCR was recovered from a man aged 50-60 years in good health and CMV-seronegative. The chain couples TRBV27 to TRBJ1-6, with TRBD1 identical over 7 bases. Here the CDR3 DNA reads TGTGCCAGCACACTCCGGACAGGCCGACAACCCCTCCACTTT. Translated, it gives CASTLRTGRQPLHF.